A selection of T cell receptor beta chains follows, all from one sample in a study of early T cells in non-severe SARS-CoV-2 infection. TCRdb recomputed calls from the 5' RACE reads with MiXCR, one row per CDR3 protein. The sample carries under 140,000 distinct CDR3 sequences, 10% to 15% recorded once. The sample in question was whole blood, obtained at baseline. All receptors derive from an adult who was a healthcare worker with PCR-confirmed SARS-CoV-2 infection or an uninfected control (not recorded which). Each CDR3 is given with its conserved first and last residue. The D gene is left open where the match is weak. Size values are once, few and many counts, or a class for expanded clones, and some rows have none.

TRBV12-3/TRBV12-4,TRBD2,TRBJ2-3,few,CASTDSGRRTDTQYF,TGTGCCAGCACCGATAGCGGGAGGCGCACAGATACGCAGTATTTT
TRBV7-9,.,TRBJ1-5,.,CASSLGTDSNQPQHF,TGTGCCAGCAGCTTGGGGACGGATAGCAATCAGCCCCAGCATTTT
TRBV6-6,.,TRBJ1-1,few,CASSYSGIGRLNTEAFF,TGTGCCAGCAGTTACTCGGGTATAGGACGGCTGAACACTGAAGCTTTCTTT
TRBV6-4,.,TRBJ2-1,few,CASSRRLGYPNEQFF,TGTGCCAGCAGTCGTAGACTAGGATATCCCAATGAGCAGTTCTTC
TRBV24-1,.,TRBJ2-1,.,CATSDLQGGGTRPHNEQFF,TGTGCCACCAGTGATTTGCAGGGGGGCGGGACAAGGCCGCACAATGAGCAGTTCTTC
TRBV29-1,.,TRBJ1-5,.,CSVAEGFNQPQHF,TGCAGCGTTGCAGAAGGATTCAATCAGCCCCAGCATTTT
TRBV12-3/TRBV12-4,TRBD2,TRBJ2-3,.,CASSLASGIGDTQYF,TGTGCCAGCAGTCTGGCTAGCGGGATAGGAGATACGCAGTATTTT
TRBV29-1,.,TRBJ2-1,few,CSAIKGFSYNEQFF,TGCAGCGCTATAAAGGGGTTCTCCTACAATGAGCAGTTCTTC
TRBV7-2,.,TRBJ2-3,few,CASSLLRLNTDTQYF,TGTGCCAGCAGCTTGCTTCGACTCAACACAGATACGCAGTATTTT
TRBV5-5,TRBD1,TRBJ2-3,many,CASSVTRQGADTQYF,TGTGCCAGCAGCGTTACCCGACAGGGCGCAGATACGCAGTATTTT
TRBV27,TRBD2,TRBJ2-7,.,CASSFTGLAGYEQYF,TGTGCCAGCAGTTTTACCGGACTAGCGGGTTACGAGCAGTACTTC
TRBV6-1,TRBD2,TRBJ2-3,.,CATPGEGSTDTQYF,TGTGCCACCCCCGGGGAGGGAAGCACAGATACGCAGTATTTT
TRBV2,TRBD1,TRBJ2-2,.,CASTGTATGELFF,TGTGCCAGCACTGGGACAGCCACCGGGGAGCTGTTTTTT
TRBV10-3,TRBD2,TRBJ2-1,few,CAISETSGTNNEQFF,TGTGCCATCAGTGAGACTAGCGGGACCAACAATGAGCAGTTCTTC
TRBV2,.,TRBJ2-5,few,CASSVGRGQYF,TGTGCCAGCAGTGTGGGAAGAGGCCAGTACTTC
TRBV25-1,.,TRBJ1-1,.,CASSDAGWTEAFF,TGTGCCAGCAGTGACGCTGGGTGGACTGAAGCTTTCTTT
TRBV6-1,.,TRBJ1-4,many,CASSEAGFGAVLFF,TGTGCCAGCAGTGAAGCAGGTTTCGGGGCAGTGCTGTTTTTT
TRBV20-1,.,TRBJ2-1,many,CSARVVQSSYNEQFF,TGCAGTGCTAGAGTGGTACAATCCTCCTACAATGAGCAGTTCTTC
TRBV6-5,TRBD2,TRBJ2-7,many,CASSYGLAGFGKQYF,TGTGCCAGCAGTTACGGACTAGCGGGGTTTGGAAAGCAGTACTTC
TRBV6-5,.,TRBJ1-1,.,CASSYRQLGEAFF,TGTGCCAGCAGTTACCGACAGCTCGGTGAAGCTTTCTTT
TRBV7-8,.,TRBJ1-6,.,CASSLGQRLFSLHF,TGTGCCAGCAGCTTAGGACAAAGGCTTTTTTCCCTCCATTTT
TRBV7-8,.,TRBJ2-2,.,CASSSGTVNTGELFF,TGTGCCAGCAGTTCCGGGACGGTTAACACCGGGGAGCTGTTTTTT
TRBV5-1,TRBD2,TRBJ2-2,.,CASSLAASGTGELFF,TGCGCCAGCAGCTTGGCGGCTAGCGGGACCGGGGAGCTGTTTTTT
TRBV4-1,TRBD2,TRBJ2-7,.,CASSQIAGSSYEQYF,TGCGCCAGCAGCCAGATAGCGGGGAGCTCCTACGAGCAGTACTTC
TRBV5-1,TRBD1,TRBJ2-5,.,CASSTGQGAQETQYF,TGCGCCAGCAGCACGGGACAGGGGGCCCAAGAGACCCAGTACTTC
TRBV28,.,TRBJ2-3,many,CASSPTGPTDTQYF,TGTGCCAGCAGTCCAACAGGTCCCACAGATACGCAGTATTTT
TRBV20-1,.,TRBJ1-1,many,CSARRTDYMNTEAFF,TGCAGTGCTAGACGGACGGACTATATGAACACTGAAGCTTTCTTT
TRBV20-1,TRBD1,TRBJ1-3,few,CSAQLGVAGGTYSGNTIYF,TGCAGTGCCCAGTTAGGGGTTGCAGGGGGCACCTACTCTGGAAACACCATATATTTT
TRBV9,TRBD1,TRBJ1-2,.,CASSPTGTGLYGYTF,TGTGCCAGCAGCCCCACCGGGACAGGGCTCTATGGCTACACCTTC
TRBV12-5,.,TRBJ2-3,many,CASGLQKITDTQYF,TGTGCTAGTGGTTTGCAGAAAATAACAGATACGCAGTATTTT
TRBV5-1,.,TRBJ1-1,few,CASSPRSTGDTEAFF,TGCGCCAGCAGCCCCCGGTCTACTGGGGACACTGAAGCTTTCTTT
TRBV30,.,TRBJ1-1,.,CAWSAAGARGNTEAFF,TGTGCCTGGAGTGCGGCAGGGGCCAGGGGGAACACTGAAGCTTTCTTT
TRBV28,TRBD1,TRBJ2-7,few,CASSYGTVPAEQYF,TGTGCCAGCAGTTACGGGACAGTTCCCGCCGAGCAGTACTTC
TRBV10-3,TRBD2,TRBJ2-7,few,CAIRPGLAGDEQYF,TGTGCCATCAGACCGGGACTAGCGGGAGACGAGCAGTACTTC
TRBV7-2,.,TRBJ1-1,few,CASSFPIAEAFF,TGTGCCAGCAGCTTCCCTATCGCTGAAGCTTTCTTT
TRBV7-9,TRBD1,TRBJ2-7,few,CASSSNPGQPAYEQYF,TGTGCCAGCAGCTCTAACCCGGGACAGCCGGCCTACGAGCAGTACTTC
TRBV6-6,TRBD1,TRBJ1-1,few,CASNQGAGTEAFF,TGTGCCAGCAACCAGGGGGCGGGCACTGAAGCTTTCTTT
TRBV12-3/TRBV12-4,.,TRBJ2-7,few,CASSLVGSTAYEQYF,TGTGCCAGCAGTTTAGTAGGTAGCACGGCCTACGAGCAGTACTTC
TRBV11-2,.,TRBJ2-2,.,CASSLTTANTGELFF,TGTGCCAGCAGCTTGACGACAGCGAACACCGGGGAGCTGTTTTTT
TRBV12-3/TRBV12-4,.,TRBJ2-5,once,CASSLVLQQETQYF,TGTGCCAGCAGTTTGGTCTTGCAACAAGAGACCCAGTACTTC
TRBV7-9,.,TRBJ2-2,few,CASSPGGELFF,TGTGCCAGCAGCCCCGGCGGGGAGCTGTTTTTT
TRBV6-1,TRBD1,TRBJ2-1,.,CASSESPGQGANEQFF,TGTGCCAGCAGTGAATCCCCGGGACAGGGGGCGAATGAGCAGTTCTTC
TRBV29-1,.,TRBJ2-2,.,CSVGSENTGELFF,TGCAGCGTTGGTTCCGAAAACACCGGGGAGCTGTTTTTT
TRBV7-9,TRBD1,TRBJ2-3,.,CASSPWDSISTDTQYF,TGTGCCAGCAGCCCCTGGGACAGCATCAGCACAGATACGCAGTATTTT
TRBV29-1,.,TRBJ2-2,.,CSVDEGRSTGELFF,TGCAGCGTTGACGAGGGGAGATCCACCGGGGAGCTGTTTTTT
TRBV9,TRBD2,TRBJ2-3,.,CASSVAGLAAYTDTQYF,TGTGCCAGCAGCGTAGCTGGACTAGCGGCTTACACAGATACGCAGTATTTT